Listed below are T cell receptor beta chains from one sample, sequenced in a study of blood T cell repertoires in COVID-19. Only in-frame clones appear in the TCRdb table, and some are missing; sequencing was by immunoSEQ multiplex PCR. The sample contains approximately 52,000 clones, roughly 87% of which appear only once. Sequencing used peripheral blood. These receptors were collected from a human donor with active COVID-19. The donor label of this sample is uncertain. Both conserved end residues are trimmed from each CDR3. The order of the fields is V gene, clone size, J gene, CDR3 protein. The size field is filled for only some rows; it gives once, few, many or a size class.

TRBV27	.	TRBJ2-2	ASSLSLAGVPGELF
TRBV9	.	TRBJ2-3	ASSVDREDTQY
TRBV14	once	TRBJ2-7	ASSRDRDAAYEQY
TRBV7-2	.	TRBJ2-3	ASSIRSGGITDTQY
TRBV15	once	TRBJ2-5	ATSTEEGEVGETQY
TRBV6-2/TRBV6-3	.	TRBJ2-2	ASSDPPFRAGGELF
TRBV7-3	.	TRBJ2-7	ASSPGAGGAYEQY
TRBV18	large	TRBJ1-3	ASSPPELGQIAGNTIY
TRBV7-8	.	TRBJ1-2	ASSPIRSNYGYT
TRBV29-1	.	TRBJ1-1	SVAREMDTEAF
TRBV18	.	TRBJ2-7	ASSPSTGARREQY
TRBV7-9	.	TRBJ2-1	ASSIRTSGSYNEQF
TRBV9	once	TRBJ1-1	ASSPRGFSNTEAF
TRBV19	.	TRBJ1-1	ASTQGLSYSPEAF
TRBV5-1	.	TRBJ1-1	ASSRGQGATEAF
TRBV19	.	TRBJ2-3	ASSDSPQGSDTQY
TRBV6-6	.	TRBJ2-5	ASTSSGTRETQY
TRBV9	.	TRBJ2-1	ASPKRGAGSHEQF
TRBV3-1/TRBV3-2	.	TRBJ2-3	ASSQGAYTQY
TRBV7-6	.	TRBJ2-7	ASSPRGYEQY
TRBV6-5	.	TRBJ1-4	ASSYAGANEKLF
TRBV7-2	.	TRBJ1-1	ASSFLSEAF
TRBV7-8	.	TRBJ2-7	ASSEPGQGSYEQY
TRBV4-1	.	TRBJ1-2	ASSQVETEVYGYT